Following are 23 T cell receptor beta chains from one sample sequenced in a study of blood T cell repertoires in COVID-19. The method was immunoSEQ multiplex PCR; TCRdb's version includes in-frame clones alone and lacks a portion of them. In the table there are approximately 30,000 clones, 80% to 90% of which are singletons. The specimen sequenced was peripheral blood. These receptors originate from a human donor in a cohort sampled during active COVID-19.

This chain links TRBV6-5 with TRBJ2-3; 8 bases are a match to TRBD2. V dropped 5 bases and J dropped 5; count of bases not matched to a gene: 3. The V gene's germline CDR1 is MNHEY and CDR2 SVGAGI. This CDR3 has 13 residues. CDR3 protein: CASSRGGLDTQYF. The CDR3 nucleotides read TGTGCCAGCAGTCGCGGGGGGTTAGATACGCAGTATTTT.

V and J are TRBV7-8 and TRBJ2-7; a weak D match, TRBD2 (6 bases). This CDR3 spans 15 amino acids. The germline V and J ends were trimmed by 5 bases and 1 base, with 15 bases remaining between them. The germline V gene has CDR1 SGHVS and CDR2 FQNEAQ. In DNA, the CDR3 is TGTGCCAGCAGCCCCAGTCCGGGGGAGTCCTACGAGCAGTACTTC. It codes for CASSPSPGESYEQYF.

This sequence joins TRBV2 and TRBJ2-1; 7 bases line up with TRBD2. V shed 4 bases and J 10 bases; nucleotides not matched to a gene: 7. There are 13 residues in the CDR3. Germline lookup yields CDR1 SNHLY and CDR2 FYNNEI. The CDR3 region has the DNA TGTGCCAGCAGTGCCCGGACTAGGTCCGAGCAGTTCTTC. Its translation is CASSARTRSEQFF. The full variable domain, with the rest looked up from reference TRBV2 and TRBJ2-1, is EPEVTQTPSHQVTQMGQEVILRCVPISNHLYFYWYRQILGQKVEFLVSFYNNEISEKSEIFDDQFSVERPDGSNFTLKIRSTKLEDSAMYFCASSARTRSEQFFGPGTRLTVL.

The chain uses TRBV12-5 and TRBJ2-7; 9 positions match TRBD1. Germline trimming cut 0 bases from V and 9 bases from J; bases unmatched to any gene: 15. The CDR3 is 17 amino acids. Germline CDR1 reads LGHNT; CDR2 reads FRNRAP. CDR3: CASGLVLGWTGDSGQYF. The CDR3 coding sequence is TGTGCTAGTGGTTTGGTACTTGGATGGACAGGGGATAGCGGGCAGTACTTC.

The chain is built from TRBV19 and TRBJ2-3; TRBD2 matches at 8 bases. Germline V gene sequence: CDR1 LNHDA, CDR2 SQIVND (reference sequence). The V and J ends lost 0 bases and 5 bases, in that order; junction bases with no gene match: 10. The CDR3 covers 17 residues. CDR3: CASSIDPYGGARDTQYF. In nucleotides, the CDR3 is TGTGCCAGTAGTATAGATCCCTACGGGGGGGCCAGAGATACGCAGTATTTT.

This clone has just a few counts. This rearrangement joins TRBV9 to TRBJ2-7; D is perhaps TRBD2 (5 bases). This CDR3 region has 15 residues. Between the trimmed V and J ends, which lost 4 bases and 5 bases, there was a span of 19 bases. Germline V gene lookup returns CDR1 SGDLS and CDR2 YYNGEE. The CDR3 sequence: CASSPGLRPWNEQYF. The CDR3 DNA follows: TGTGCCAGCAGCCCCGGACTTCGGCCCTGGAACGAGCAGTACTTC.

The chain is built from TRBV3-1 (or the pseudogene TRBV3-2) and TRBJ2-7, with D perhaps TRBD2 (5 bases). Trimming removed 0 bases at V and 2 bases at J, with 11 bases between. The CDR3 sequence is 15 residues long. CDR1 and CDR2 from the germline V gene are LGHDT and YNNKEL (reference sequence). CDR3 sequence: CASSQDPGSTYEQYF. CDR3 nucleotides: TGTGCCAGCAGCCAAGATCCGGGGTCAACCTACGAGCAGTACTTC.

This clone was found a few times. The J gene is TRBJ1-1, the V gene TRBV30; D is uncertain. There are 13 residues in the CDR3. Germline values: CDR1 GTSNPN, CDR2 SVGIG (reference sequence). Deletions cut 3 bases from V and 1 base from J, with 9 bases between. For the CDR3, the DNA is TGTGCCTGGAGGGTGGGAGAGAACACTGAAGCTTTCTTT. Its protein is CAWRVGENTEAFF.

V usage is TRBV30 and J usage is TRBJ1-4; TRBD1 agrees at 10 bases. This CDR3 comprises 16 residues. Per germline, CDR1 GTSNPN and CDR2 SVGIG (reference sequence). After removal of 2 bases from V and 7 bases from J, the junction contained 10 bases not matched to a gene. CDR3 residues: CAWSQTSDRGREKLFF. The CDR3 DNA reads TGTGCCTGGAGTCAAACCTCTGACAGGGGGCGTGAAAAACTGTTTTTT.

This clone occurred once. V is TRBV27 and J is TRBJ2-6; TRBD2 matches 8 bases. The V and J ends lost 3 bases and 2 bases, in that order; junction bases with no gene match: 9. The CDR3 covers 18 residues. Per germline, CDR1 MNHEY and CDR2 SMNVEV (reference sequence). The CDR3: CASSLVRGALAGANVLTF. CDR3 DNA: TGTGCCAGCAGTTTGGTGCGGGGGGCGCTCGCTGGGGCCAACGTCCTGACTTTC.

This clone was recorded once. V gene TRBV7-9 combines with J gene TRBJ2-1; a weak D match, TRBD1 (6 bases). Between the trimmed V and J ends, which lost 6 bases and 8 bases, there was a span of 8 bases. Germline CDR1 and CDR2: SEHNR and FQNEAQ (reference sequence). CDR3 length equals 11 residues. The CDR3 sequence: CASRTGYEQFF. CDR3 nucleotides: TGTGCCAGCAGAACAGGGTATGAGCAGTTCTTC.

The rearrangement links TRBV5-4 to TRBJ2-3; D remains unclear. CDR1 and CDR2 from the germline V gene are SGHNT and YYREEE (reference sequence). The V and J ends lost 3 bases and 1 base respectively, with 6 bases between them. CDR3 length equals 13 residues. DNA for the CDR3: TGTGCCAGCAGCTCCCGTGGCACAGATACGCAGTATTTT. It encodes CASSSRGTDTQYF.

This clone was seen once. The chain links TRBV12-5 to TRBJ2-5; D may be TRBD2 (6 bases). Germline V gene lookup returns CDR1 LGHNT and CDR2 FRNRAP. The CDR3 totals 14 residues. Trimming took off 0 bases at V and 4 bases at J, with 9 bases between the two ends. CDR3: CASGLVLGGETQYF. CDR3 in DNA: TGTGCTAGTGGTTTGGTACTCGGGGGAGAGACCCAGTACTTC.

This chain connects TRBV2 to TRBJ2-6; D not resolved. V was clipped by 3 bases and J by 0 bases, with 6 bases between them. The CDR3 has 15 residues. Germline assignment: CDR1 SNHLY and CDR2 FYNNEI. CDR3 residues: CASSDHSSGANVLTF. In DNA form, the CDR3 reads TGTGCCAGCAGTGACCACAGCTCTGGGGCCAACGTCCTGACTTTC.

This clone occurred a few times. The chain carries TRBV5-1 and TRBJ1-6; 7 bases agree with TRBD1. V gave up 2 bases and J gave up 10 bases; unmatched junction bases: 15. The CDR3 consists of 17 residues. From germline, CDR1 is SGHRS and CDR2 YFSETQ. CDR3 in DNA: TGCGCCAGCAGCTTCAGGGAACAGGGGCTCATGGAATCACCCCTCCACTTT. As protein: CASSFREQGLMESPLHF.

This chain uses TRBV5-4 with TRBJ2-5; 10 bases agree with TRBD2. CDR1 and CDR2 from the germline V gene are SGHNT and YYREEE (reference sequence). With V trimmed by 0 bases and J by 4 bases, 6 bases remained unmatched. This CDR3 is 16 amino acids long. The CDR3 is CASSLVSGGAAETQYF. CDR3 DNA: TGTGCCAGCAGCTTGGTGAGCGGGGGGGCGGCAGAGACCCAGTACTTC. The complete variable domain, with remaining parts taken from reference TRBV5-4 and TRBJ2-5, reads ETGVTQSPTHLIKTRGQQVTLRCSSQSGHNTVSWYQQALGQGPQFIFQYYREEENGRGNFPPRFSGLQFPNYSSELNVNALELDDSALYLCASSLVSGGAAETQYFGPGTRLLVL.

This chain connects TRBV7-3 to TRBJ2-3; D is ambiguous. Between the trimmed V and J ends, which lost 2 bases and 3 bases, there was a span of 12 bases. The CDR3 loop spans 15 amino acids. Germline CDR1 and CDR2: SGHTA and FQGTGA. CDR3 residues: CASSLEAYGTDTQYF. CDR3 bases: TGTGCCAGCAGCTTAGAGGCCTACGGGACAGATACGCAGTATTTT.

The rearrangement uses TRBV3-1 (or the pseudogene TRBV3-2) and TRBJ2-7; D remains unclear. Trimming shortened V by 3 bases and J by 1 base, and 7 bases separated the two germline ends. The CDR3 loop spans 13 amino acids. CDR1 and CDR2 from the germline V gene are LGHDT and YNNKEL (reference sequence). The CDR3 DNA sequence: TGTGCCAGCAGCCAGGCAGCGTCCTACGAGCAGTACTTC. This gives the protein CASSQAASYEQYF.

This sequence joins TRBV6-6 and TRBJ2-3; the D gene is possibly TRBD2 (5 bases). This CDR3 has 15 residues. In germline, CDR1 is MNHNY, CDR2 SVGAGI (reference sequence). V was cut by 2 bases and J by 5 bases, with 14 bases left in between. CDR3 bases: TGTGCCAGCAGTTACGTGGGCCTAGCAGGAGATACGCAGTATTTT. This codes for CASSYVGLAGDTQYF.

The chain carries TRBV6-6 and TRBJ1-1; unclear D gene. V was trimmed by 2 bases and J by 5 bases, leaving 15 bases between them. The germline gives CDR1 MNHNY, CDR2 SVGAGI (reference sequence). This CDR3 spans 15 amino acids. The CDR3 sequence is CASSYPGLTRTEAFF. The CDR3, as DNA: TGTGCCAGCAGTTACCCGGGATTAACGAGGACTGAAGCTTTCTTT.

The gene calls are TRBV7-5 and TRBJ2-3; TRBD1, the table's D call, was not compared with the DNA. TRBV7-5 represents a pseudogene. The CDR3 runs 15 residues. As DNA, the CDR3 is TGTGCCAGAAGCTCCGGGACAGGGCGCACAGATACGCAGTATTTT. Its translation: CARSSGTGRTDTQYF.

The CDR3 coding sequence is TGTGCCAGTAGCCGGGTCCGCACTGAAGCTTTCTTT. Protein: CASSRVRTEAFF. The chain recombines TRBV19 with TRBJ1-1, with D unresolved. CDR1 LNHDA and CDR2 SQIVND come from the germline V gene (reference sequence). V shed 6 bases and J shed 4 bases, with 9 bases lying between them. The CDR3 runs to 12 residues.

The CDR3 spells CSVYSGGVEQYF. The DNA for the CDR3 is TGCAGCGTTTACTCAGGGGGCGTTGAGCAGTACTTC. The chain combines TRBV29-1 with TRBJ2-7; 8 nucleotides match TRBD1. Trimming took 5 bases from V and 7 from J; bases not matched to a gene: 7. The length of the CDR3 is 12 residues. CDR1 is SQVTM, CDR2 ANQGSEA, per germline.